This T cell receptor (beta chain) originates from a study of T-cell memory formation after mild COVID-19 (TCRdb year 2021). The study in broad terms: TCR sequence clusters from the two donors were largely donor specific. In a couple of donors, T-cell clones that expanded and contracted after mild COVID-19 were followed by sequencing TCRalpha and TCRbeta repertoires longitudinally. Two young, previously healthy adult volunteers made up the cohort, one male and one female.

Ficoll-Paque density gradient centrifugation was used to isolate PBMCs. Sequencing was performed on an Illumina NovaSeq 6000. cDNA libraries for TCRalpha and TCRbeta were prepared by 5'RACE using constant-segment primers, with sample barcodes and unique molecular identifiers added. RNA was extracted from every sample with Trizol reagent. Libraries were amplified in two PCR steps, with a second sample barcode and Illumina TruSeq adapters added in the second step. Sequencing of libraries was performed on an Illumina NovaSeq with 2 x 150 bp paired-end reads. For the original study's pipeline: The reads were demultiplexed and collapsed into UMI-guided consensus sequences using migec v1.2.7. Using mixcr v2.1.11, UMI consensuses were aligned to TRA and TRB V and J templates and then assembled into clonotypes. A clonotype was counted as expanded or contracted only if both edgeR and NoisET called the change significant, with noise models trained on biological replicates. For edgeR calls, the cutoffs were a false discovery rate-adjusted p below 0.01 and a log2 fold-change threshold of 1. As an exploratory analysis of dynamics, max-normalized trajectories of the 1000 most abundant clonotypes were examined by PCA with hierarchical clustering. Separately sequenced CD4+ and CD8+ repertoires were used to assign a CD4 or CD8 phenotype to each responding clone. TCRdb redid the processing of the public reads, applying fastp at Q25 and MiXCR, and retained in-frame beta chains. Under each unique CDR3 protein, matching rows form one entry showing the most common genes and DNA. TCRdb's processing, not the study's, gives the V and J calls here. Counted in this sample were roughly 200,000 distinct CDR3 sequences; roughly 10% of them appeared once. The ten largest account for 3.5% to 4% of the sample.

Concerning this clonotype: No cognate antigen has been identified for it. Qualities for individual bases were not recorded, and no much larger clone is one base off.

Here is what the overall study found, with its caveats: The second-wave clones that peaked on day 37 were not confirmed to be SARS-CoV-2 specific. Contracting CD4+ clones appeared mostly in the CM and EM memory subsets, whereas CD8+ clones were enriched in EMRA. The detection of some responding clones in pre-infection memory suggests that pre-existing cross-reactive memory T cells joined the SARS-CoV-2 response. Only a couple of mild cases were covered by the study, and larger cohorts that include severe cases with pre-infection samples were considered necessary. Balanced CD4/CD8 phenotypes were observed for clones contracting from day 15 to 85, whereas a bias towards CD4+ was observed for a second wave of clones expanding from day 15 to 37.

The source material was PBMCs or a T cell subset sorted from them (not recorded which). This receptor was taken from a man younger than 35 who had mild COVID-19 (a few samples of this study predate the infection). The sample titles of this study are shuffled in the database, so cell type and time point are left out; the donor was told from shared clones.

The CDR3 reads CASSPPSGGDANTGELFF. The DNA is as follows: TGTGCCAGCAGTCCGCCTAGCGGGGGGGACGCGAACACCGGGGAGCTGTTTTTT. This chain is built from TRBV28 and TRBJ2-2; 12 bases in the junction line up with TRBD2. Measured from the cysteine to the phenylalanine, the CDR3 is 18 residues long. Only the CDR3 portion is preserved as DNA: 54 bases, with reading frame beginning at the first base. CDR1 and CDR2 (MDHEN, SYDVKM) derive from the germline V gene. V trim: 5 bases; J trim: 0 bases; unmatched bases: 7.